The rows below give T cell receptor beta chains drawn from one sample of a study of shared clonotypes between healthy human individuals. The method was immunoSEQ multiplex PCR; TCRdb's version includes in-frame clones alone and lacks a portion of them. The table has just over 2,000,000 clones, 90% to 95% seen once. Source material: naive CD4+ T cells sorted from blood. These receptor sequences come from a man aged 18 to 29 in good health. CDR3s include the opening cysteine and the closing phenylalanine or tryptophan. The order of the fields is J gene, V gene, clone size, CDR3 protein. Some rows mark clone size as missing; the rest say once, few, many or name a class of expanded clone.

TRBJ2-3,TRBV7-2,NA,CASSLLGGDHF
TRBJ1-2,TRBV2,NA,CASSAGPINYGYTF
TRBJ2-5,TRBV27,NA,CASSLLSGGQETQYF
TRBJ2-7,TRBV6-5,NA,CASSYAGREQYF
TRBJ1-1,TRBV18,NA,CASSPPIGQNTTEAFF
TRBJ1-3,TRBV10-3,NA,CAISGQQGAGNTIYF
TRBJ1-1,TRBV30,NA,CAWEAAGLTSEAFF
TRBJ1-6,TRBV5-4,NA,CASSLDRGPNSPLHF
TRBJ2-4,TRBV7-7,NA,CASNDQGAKNIQYF
TRBJ2-3,TRBV5-6,NA,CASSLLSSGPSTDTQYF
TRBJ1-2,TRBV5-4,NA,CASSLGGWYGYTF
TRBJ2-7,TRBV11-3,NA,CASSRTGYEQYF
TRBJ1-4,TRBV7-9,NA,CASSPSRGNEKLFF
TRBJ2-2,TRBV30,NA,CAWRNDGELFF
TRBJ1-1,TRBV5-4,NA,CASSLDGTIRTEAFF
TRBJ2-1,TRBV5-6,NA,CASSLDNEQFF
TRBJ2-7,TRBV30,NA,CAWSQTGGPKTQYF
TRBJ1-1,TRBV18,NA,CASSDRTGSTEAFF
TRBJ2-2,TRBV5-1,NA,CASSSYKTSVANTGELFF
TRBJ2-7,TRBV19,NA,CASSPSGWEQYF
TRBJ2-7,TRBV28,NA,CASSMPGQRYEQYF
TRBJ2-6,TRBV27,NA,CASRDSGANVLTF
TRBJ2-5,TRBV7-2,NA,CASSSRAQETQYF
TRBJ2-1,TRBV7-9,NA,CASSSKGRSNEQFF
TRBJ2-7,TRBV7-2,NA,CASSFVGTYEQYF
TRBJ2-3,TRBV5-4,once,CASSWAGATGTDTQYF
TRBJ1-1,TRBV28,NA,CASSQRGGLGTEAFF
TRBJ1-1,TRBV10-3,NA,CAISSQGRNTEAFF
TRBJ2-1,TRBV7-2,once,CASSQSGGGLYYNEQFF
TRBJ2-3,TRBV2,NA,CASSRDQGQLDTQYF
TRBJ1-1,TRBV11-2,NA,CASSLGVEAFF